The text below deals with one T cell receptor beta chain. Germline trimming cut 4 bases from V and 14 bases from J; bases unmatched to any gene: 9. Looked up from germline, CDR1 is MNHNY and CDR2 is SVGAGI (reference sequence). The CDR3 is 14 amino acids. The sample belongs to a study of patients and donors after allogeneic stem cell transplantation. Via MiXCR, TCRdb re-called the RT-PCR reads, giving one row per CDR3 protein. The table records approximately 160,000 distinct CDR3 sequences, around 28% of them present only once. The source of this sequence is a human donor who was either an allogeneic HSCT recipient or a stem cell or donor lymphocyte infusion donor (not recorded which). It is not recorded whose cells these are; they may come from a transplant donor. This rearrangement joins TRBV6-6 to TRBJ2-1, with 12 positions matching TRBD2. The specimen was blood, either unsorted or a sorted T cell fraction (not recorded which). CDR3 sequence (DNA): TGTGCCAGCAGTTCCCCGGGACTAGCGGGTAGCAAGTTCTTC. Translated, it gives CASSSPGLAGSKFF.